This TCR beta chain was recorded in a study of human T cells and chemical hapten exposure. TCRdb reprocessed the RACE reads via MiXCR and lists one record per CDR3 protein. The repertoire has 300,000 to 450,000 distinct CDR3 sequences, roughly 4.8% of them found once; the top ten carry 2% to 2.5%. Noted time point: patch test 1, 2 weeks after DPC sensitization. Treatment reported: therapeutic diphenylcyclopropenone sensitization with weekly scalp DPC. Alopecia patients, 18 to 70 years old and DPC-suitable, served as donors. This clonotype was seen only a few times. Its specificity is unknown. This CDR3 is built from 15 residues. The V and J ends lost 8 bases and 5 bases, in that order; junction bases with no gene match: 8. From germline, CDR1 is LGHDT and CDR2 YNNKEL (reference sequence). General study findings and limits: Versus controls, significantly more large CDR3 similarity clusters arose from expanded TCRs. There was no change with DPC sensitization in TCRs above 1 in 1000 frequency.

This specimen consisted of whole blood, obtained in connection with sensitization to the hapten diphenylcyclopropenone (DPC). The receptor was isolated from a woman between 45 and 65 years old with alopecia areata. Some clones in this sample may be carry-over from other donors' samples. V gene TRBV3-1 combines with J gene TRBJ2-7, with 14 bases aligning to TRBD2. The CDR3 is CASLAGTSGSNEQYF. The DNA for the CDR3 is TGTGCCAGCTTGGCCGGGACTAGCGGGAGTAACGAGCAGTACTTC.